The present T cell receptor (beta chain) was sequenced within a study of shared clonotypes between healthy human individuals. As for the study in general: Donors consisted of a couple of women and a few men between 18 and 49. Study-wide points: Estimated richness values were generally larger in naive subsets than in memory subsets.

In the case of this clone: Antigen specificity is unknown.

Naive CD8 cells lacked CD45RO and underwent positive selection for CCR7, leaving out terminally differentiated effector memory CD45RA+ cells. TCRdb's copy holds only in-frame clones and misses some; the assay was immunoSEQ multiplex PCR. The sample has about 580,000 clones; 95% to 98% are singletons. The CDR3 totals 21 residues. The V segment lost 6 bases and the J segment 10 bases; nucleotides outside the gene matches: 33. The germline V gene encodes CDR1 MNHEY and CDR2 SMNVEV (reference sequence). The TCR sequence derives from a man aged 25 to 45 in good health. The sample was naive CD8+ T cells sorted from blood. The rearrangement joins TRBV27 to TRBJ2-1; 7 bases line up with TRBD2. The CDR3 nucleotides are TGTGCCAGCAGCTTCCAGCAGTTTATTGGGCTACGGGAGGAGGTAACAGGCGAGCAGTTCTTC. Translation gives CASSFQQFIGLREEVTGEQFF.